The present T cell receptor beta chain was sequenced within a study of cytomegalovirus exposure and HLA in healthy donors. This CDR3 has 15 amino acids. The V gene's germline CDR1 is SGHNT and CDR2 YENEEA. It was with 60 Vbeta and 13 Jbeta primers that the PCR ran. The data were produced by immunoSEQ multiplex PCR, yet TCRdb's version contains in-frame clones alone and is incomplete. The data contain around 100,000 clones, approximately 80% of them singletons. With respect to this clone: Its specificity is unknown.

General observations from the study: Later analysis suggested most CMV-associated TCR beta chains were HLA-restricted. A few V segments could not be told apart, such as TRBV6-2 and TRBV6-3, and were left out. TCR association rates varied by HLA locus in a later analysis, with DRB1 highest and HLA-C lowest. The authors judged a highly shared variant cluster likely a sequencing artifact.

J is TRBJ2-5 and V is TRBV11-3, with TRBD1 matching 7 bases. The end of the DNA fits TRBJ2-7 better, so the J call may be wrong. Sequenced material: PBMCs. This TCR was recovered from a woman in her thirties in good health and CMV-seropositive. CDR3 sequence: CASSAPGQREYEQYF. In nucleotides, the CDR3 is TGTGCCAGCAGCGCGCCGGGACAGCGAGAATACGAGCAGTACTTC.